These 29 T cell receptor beta chains were sequenced from one sample in a study of T cell responses to AZD1222 COVID-19 vaccine (dated by TCRdb to the early 2020s). The label giving this sample's time point can be read as: about 28 days (+/-7) after the second vaccine dose. The protocol used for the library was the immunoSEQ multiplex PCR assay. This is the immuneACCESS table as TCRdb keeps it, with only in-frame sequences that have V and J called. A part of the clones is gone; compared with another copy, unresolved V genes explain less than half, and the rest is unexplained. The sample table contains approximately 150,000 clones; only one count was recorded for around 90% of them. The top ten hold approximately 1.8% of the sample. The starting material was peripheral blood, obtained 28 days after the second AZD1222 dose. These receptors were taken from an adult who received the AZD1222 COVID-19 vaccine.

This chain joins TRBV5-4 and TRBJ2-3, with unresolved D. Germline lookup yields CDR1 SGHNT and CDR2 YYREEE (reference sequence). The V end was cut by 2 bases, the J end by 3 bases, with 4 bases between. CDR3 length: 12 residues. The CDR3 loop reads CASSFTTDTQYF. CDR3 DNA sequence: TGTGCCAGCAGCTTCACGACAGATACGCAGTATTTT.

The chain uses TRBV11-1 and TRBJ1-1; the D is unclear. The ends were cut back, 3 bases at V and 0 bases at J, with 5 bases in the middle. The length of the CDR3 is 13 residues. The germline V gene encodes CDR1 SGHAT and CDR2 FQDESV (reference sequence). Here the CDR3 reads CASSFELNTEAFF. DNA of the CDR3: TGTGCCAGCAGCTTTGAGCTGAACACTGAAGCTTTCTTT.

The chain combines TRBV2 with TRBJ2-7, with D perhaps matching TRBD2 (6 bases). Germline assignment: CDR1 SNHLY and CDR2 FYNNEI. V dropped 8 bases and J dropped 2 bases, with 19 bases sitting between them. The CDR3 is made up of 15 amino acids. CDR3 loop: CASSPTGTGPYEQYF. DNA of the CDR3: TGTGCCAGCTCCCCGACCGGGACTGGCCCCTACGAGCAGTACTTC.

This clone has only one observation. The chain recombines TRBV5-1 with TRBJ2-3; D is ambiguous. There are 14 residues in the CDR3. The V gene's germline CDR1 is SGHRS and CDR2 YFSETQ. V lost 0 bases, J lost 5 bases, and 10 bases lay in between. CDR3 sequence: CASSLVSPGDTQYF. The CDR3 DNA follows: TGCGCCAGCAGCTTGGTCTCTCCCGGAGATACGCAGTATTTT.

The J gene is TRBJ1-6, the V gene TRBV10-3; a weak D match, TRBD1 (5 bases). The germline V gene encodes CDR1 ENHRY and CDR2 SYGVKD. This CDR3 has 14 amino acids. V lost 10 bases to trimming and J lost 5 bases, with 15 bases between them. This CDR3 reads CATGGSSDNSPLHF. The CDR3 DNA follows: TGTGCCACCGGGGGATCATCGGATAATTCACCCCTCCACTTT.

V usage is TRBV27 and J usage is TRBJ1-3; unclear D gene. Germline loops: CDR1 MNHEY, CDR2 SMNVEV (reference sequence). Trimming shortened V by 1 base and J by 4 bases, and 5 bases separated the two germline ends. The CDR3 spans 13 residues. The CDR3 sequence: CASSLLQGNTIYF. As DNA, the CDR3 is TGTGCCAGCAGTTTATTACAGGGAAACACCATATATTTT.

The rearrangement links TRBV2 to TRBJ2-5; possibly TRBD1 for D (5 bases). Between the trimmed V and J ends, which lost 4 bases and 2 bases, there was a span of 8 bases. The CDR3 has 13 amino acids. Per germline, CDR1 SNHLY and CDR2 FYNNEI. The CDR3 here is CASSVAGQETQYF. CDR3 sequence (DNA): TGTGCCAGCAGTGTGGCAGGGCAAGAGACCCAGTACTTC.

The chain uses TRBV2 and TRBJ2-1; 7 bases line up with TRBD1. CDR3 length: 14 amino acids. The germline V gene has CDR1 SNHLY and CDR2 FYNNEI. V lost 8 bases and J lost 4; bases outside the gene matches: 8. CDR3 DNA: TGTGCCAGCGAAGGACAGGCAAGTTACAATGAGCAGTTCTTC. Its translation is CASEGQASYNEQFF.

The chain has TRBV19 and TRBJ2-7; 9 nucleotides align to TRBD1. In germline, CDR1 is LNHDA, CDR2 SQIVND (reference sequence). The CDR3 is 15 amino acids. Germline trimming cut 3 bases from V and 2 bases from J; bases unmatched to any gene: 5. The DNA of the CDR3 is TGTGCCAGTAGTATGGGACAGGGTCACCCCTACGAGCAGTACTTC. Translating gives CASSMGQGHPYEQYF.

Regarding this clone: A read error may produce the germline difference seen at one junction end. The chain combines TRBV20-1 with TRBJ2-5, with D maybe TRBD2 (5 bases). Germline CDR1 reads DFQATT; CDR2 reads SNEGSKA (reference sequence). CDR3 length equals 10 residues. CDR3 bases: TGCAGTGCTAAAGGCGGCCCGAGGGACTTC. The encoded protein is CSAKGGPRDF.

This chain links TRBV24-1 with TRBJ2-1, with D possibly TRBD1 on 6 matching bases. CDR1 is KGHDR, CDR2 SFDVKD, per germline. The CDR3 has 12 amino acids. V gave up 6 bases and J gave up 9 bases, with 11 bases separating them. This CDR3 reads CATSWTVGEQFF. CDR3 coding DNA: TGTGCCACCAGTTGGACAGTTGGTGAGCAGTTCTTC.

The rearrangement joins TRBV6-2 or TRBV6-3 to TRBJ2-2, with D tentatively TRBD1 or TRBD2 (5 bases each). The CDR3 runs 11 residues. Germline-derived CDR1 and CDR2 are MNHEY and SVGEGT. With 4 bases removed from V and 13 bases from J, the gap between germline ends came to 10 bases. CDR3 sequence reads: CASSSPGTLFF. DNA for the CDR3: TGTGCCAGCAGTTCACCCGGGACGCTGTTTTTT.

This clone was counted a few times. This chain joins TRBV10-1 and TRBJ1-4; D gene unclear. The ends were cut back, 3 bases at V and 3 bases at J, with 14 bases in the middle. The CDR3 is 16 residues long. Germline CDR1 is WNHNN and CDR2 is SYGVQD (reference sequence). Written as DNA, the CDR3 is TGCGCCAGCAGTGATTTGGAACCGAGGTCTAATGAAAAACTGTTTTTT. Translated: CASSDLEPRSNEKLFF.

The chain joins TRBV6-5 to TRBJ1-5; D may be TRBD1 (5 bases). This CDR3 spans 15 amino acids. The germline V gene encodes CDR1 MNHEY and CDR2 SVGAGI. V was trimmed by 5 bases and J by 6 bases, leaving 17 bases between them. The CDR3 region is CASSPEKGPGQPQHF. Here the CDR3 DNA reads TGTGCCAGCAGTCCTGAGAAGGGGCCCGGTCAGCCCCAGCATTTT.

The chain is built from TRBV6-5 and TRBJ1-2, with 7 bases matching TRBD1. Germline V gene lookup returns CDR1 MNHEY and CDR2 SVGAGI. V dropped 0 bases and J dropped 0; count of bases not matched to a gene: 1. The CDR3 consists of 15 residues. This chain's CDR3 is CASSYSGTANYGYTF. CDR3 bases: TGTGCCAGCAGTTACTCCGGGACAGCTAACTATGGCTACACCTTC.

This chain links TRBV7-2 with TRBJ1-1; D is possibly TRBD1 (6 bases). V lost 2 bases and J lost 7, with 17 bases in between. Germline-derived CDR1 and CDR2 are SGHTA and FQGNSA. This CDR3 spans 15 amino acids. DNA for the CDR3: TGTGCCAGCAGCTTAAATGAGTATAGGGGGGGTGAAGCTTTCTTT. Protein: CASSLNEYRGGEAFF.

The chain has TRBV5-1 and TRBJ1-3, with D uncertain. Germline V gives CDR1 SGHRS, CDR2 YFSETQ. Trimming took off 5 bases at V and 0 bases at J, with 9 bases between the two ends. The CDR3 is 14 amino acids. This CDR3 is CASSHPGSGNTIYF. In DNA form, the CDR3 reads TGCGCCAGCAGTCATCCGGGCTCTGGAAACACCATATATTTT.

The chain joins TRBV6-2 or TRBV6-3 to TRBJ2-7; TRBD1 is a possible D gene (5 bases). Germline CDR1 is MNHEY and CDR2 is SVGEGT. With 0 bases removed from V and 2 bases from J, the gap between germline ends came to 14 bases. This CDR3 has 16 amino acids. The CDR3, as DNA: TGTGCCAGCAGTTACTCGGCGGCAGGGATAACCTACGAGCAGTACTTC. Translated: CASSYSAAGITYEQYF.

This chain uses TRBV6-1 with TRBJ2-2; 8 bases align to TRBD1. The CDR3 sequence is 16 residues long. The trim removed 4 bases at V and 8 bases at J, leaving 12 bases unmatched. Germline values: CDR1 MNHNS, CDR2 SASEGT. The CDR3 DNA reads as TGTGCCAGCAGTGTGGGAACAGGGGGAATGTTAGGGGAGCTGTTTTTT. As protein: CASSVGTGGMLGELFF.

The rearrangement joins TRBV6-1 to TRBJ1-4, with D uncertain. Trimming pared 2 bases from V and 0 bases from J, leaving 4 bases between. The germline V gene has CDR1 MNHNS and CDR2 SASEGT. The CDR3 sequence is 14 residues long. The CDR3 DNA reads TGTGCCAGCAGTGAAAGAGCAACTAATGAAAAACTGTTTTTT. Encoded protein: CASSERATNEKLFF.

The CDR3 DNA reads as TGTGCCAGCAGCTTGGGGACAGGTTACACCGGGGAGCTGTTTTTT. Translation gives CASSLGTGYTGELFF. This chain connects TRBV5-8 to TRBJ2-2, with 7 bases matching TRBD1. Trimming cost V 0 bases and J 3 bases; bases outside gene matches: 2. This CDR3 has 15 amino acids. CDR1 is SGHTS and CDR2 is YDEGEE in the germline V gene.

The gene calls are TRBV25-1 and TRBJ1-3; tentative D call: TRBD1 (6 bases). Germline V CDR1 and CDR2: MGHDK, SYGVNS. Trimming took 2 bases from V and 3 from J, leaving 11 bases between them. This CDR3 spans 15 amino acids. The CDR3 bases are TGTGCCAGCAGTGAACCAGGGGACGGTGGAAACACCATATATTTT. This sequence encodes CASSEPGDGGNTIYF.

The CDR3 bases are TGTGCCAGCAACGAATCAGGGGAGCGTCAGCCCCAGCATTTT. Translating gives CASNESGERQPQHF. The chain carries TRBV6-5 and TRBJ1-5; D is perhaps TRBD1 (6 bases). The CDR3 extends over 14 amino acids. Trimming pared 7 bases from V and 6 bases from J, leaving 16 bases between. The V gene's germline CDR1 is MNHEY and CDR2 SVGAGI.

V usage is TRBV5-1 and J usage is TRBJ1-2; D is perhaps TRBD1 (5 bases). The V and J ends lost 5 bases and 5 bases respectively, with 22 bases between them. This CDR3 spans 16 amino acids. In germline, CDR1 is SGHRS, CDR2 YFSETQ. For the CDR3, the DNA is TGCGCCAGCAGTCGACGAGGGGAGGAACGGATGTATGGCTACACCTTC. Its translation is CASSRRGEERMYGYTF.

V and J are TRBV9 and TRBJ1-3; D gene unclear. This CDR3 contains 16 residues. V lost 3 bases, J lost 2 bases, and 15 bases lay in between. The V gene's germline CDR1 is SGDLS and CDR2 YYNGEE. The CDR3 sequence is CASSDGVGVAGNTIYF. The CDR3 coding sequence is TGTGCCAGCAGCGACGGGGTCGGGGTCGCTGGAAACACCATATATTTT.

This clone was recorded once. The sample carries other DNA sequences with the same CDR3. V usage is TRBV7-2 and J usage is TRBJ1-5; D gene ambiguous. The length of the CDR3 is 14 residues. The germline V gene has CDR1 SGHTA and CDR2 FQGNSA. V lost 1 base, J lost 7 bases, and 11 bases lay in between. The DNA of the CDR3 is TGTGCCAGCAGCTTAGGTGCGGGTAGCCAGCCCCAGCATTTT. Amino acid sequence: CASSLGAGSQPQHF.

This chain connects TRBV10-3 to TRBJ1-1, with D maybe TRBD1 (6 bases). V lost 11 bases, J lost 0 bases, and 16 bases lay in between. CDR1 is ENHRY and CDR2 is SYGVKD in the germline V gene. The CDR3 has 14 amino acids. CDR3 residues: CAVQKGGMNTEAFF. The CDR3 region has the DNA TGTGCCGTCCAGAAGGGGGGCATGAACACTGAAGCTTTCTTT.

This chain links TRBV19 with TRBJ2-5, with TRBD1 identical over 9 bases. The V gene's germline CDR1 is LNHDA and CDR2 SQIVND (reference sequence). Germline trimming cut 6 bases from V and 2 bases from J; bases unmatched to any gene: 4. The length of the CDR3 is 14 residues. The CDR3 region has the DNA TGTGCCAGTAGGGGGACAGGGACACAAGAGACCCAGTACTTC. This codes for CASRGTGTQETQYF.

The gene calls are TRBV28 and TRBJ1-2; 8 bases agree with TRBD1. The CDR3 totals 14 residues. Germline CDR1 is MDHEN and CDR2 is SYDVKM. J lost 6 bases, V lost 4 bases, and 7 bases had no gene match. The chain's CDR3 is CASSSQGAGHGYTF. Written as DNA, the CDR3 is TGTGCCAGCAGTTCCCAGGGGGCTGGACATGGCTACACCTTC.